Given below is one T cell receptor beta chain in context. Its antigen is undetermined. This sample was taken from a study of cytomegalovirus exposure and HLA in healthy donors. Findings and caveats of the study: Because they were indistinguishable, some V segments, including TRBV6-2 and TRBV6-3, were excluded.

The CDR3 has 20 residues. V lost 0 bases, J lost 5 bases, and 19 bases stayed unmatched. Germline-derived CDR1 and CDR2 are SGHRS and YFSETQ. The PCR ran on 60 Vbeta and 13 Jbeta primers. Sequencing used immunoSEQ multiplex PCR; TCRdb keeps in-frame clones, though not all of them. The table records some 95,000 clones, over 65% of them present only once. V is TRBV5-1 and J is TRBJ2-3; 9 bases are shared with TRBD1. The sequence came from a woman aged 18-35 years in good health and CMV-seropositive. Material for sequencing was PBMCs. The CDR3 spells CASSLGYRGLASVEVDTQYF. DNA of the CDR3: TGCGCCAGCAGCTTGGGGTACAGGGGGCTGGCTAGCGTTGAGGTAGATACGCAGTATTTT.